This TCR beta chain stems from a study of blood T cells in healthy people across ages. Together with a sample-barcoded 5' primer, a J-beta primer mix was included in a second PCR lasting about 7 to 12 cycles. One entry per CDR3 protein results from TCRdb running MiXCR on the 5' RACE reads. The repertoire holds about 560,000 distinct CDR3 sequences, with over 25% as singletons. General study results and limits: From one million sequenced T cells, diversity estimates were lower bounds. With age, beta diversity per million T cells declined roughly linearly, significantly by 30 to 50.

Remarks on this clonotype: Its antigen is undetermined.

CDR3 length equals 11 residues. The ends were cut back, 6 bases at V and 6 bases at J, with 9 bases in the middle. From germline, CDR1 is SGHVS and CDR2 FNYEAQ. The sample was also reused in another study, on T cells of mothers and their children.

The receptor's source is a boy aged 2 to 10 in good health. Sequenced material: blood. The chain combines TRBV7-6 with TRBJ2-7; D gene uncertain. Written as DNA, the CDR3 is TGTGCCAGCAGTTGGACGGGCGAGCAGTACTTC. It translates to CASSWTGEQYF. Using reference TRBV7-6 and TRBJ2-7 for the parts outside the CDR3, the full variable domain is GAGVSQSPRYKVTKRGQDVALRCDPISGHVSLYWYRQALGQGPEFLTYFNYEAQQDKSGLPNDRFSAERPEGSISTLTIQRTEQRDSAMYRCASSWTGEQYFGPGTRLTVT.